This TCR beta chain was recorded in a study of beta chain features in type 1 diabetes. Findings and limits, study-wide: In the patient group, naive, central memory and Treg TCRB repertoires seemed more alike than in the healthy donor group. There was a possibility that cDNA sequencing over-represented cells with high TCR expression.

Concerning this clone: Its antigen is currently unknown.

The germline gives CDR1 LGHNA, CDR2 YSLEER. V was clipped by 4 bases and J by 0 bases, with 7 bases between them. The CDR3 is 15 amino acids. cDNA synthesis used the whole RNA isolate, giving expressed TCRB sequences. Data came from immunoSEQ multiplex PCR; TCRdb stores just in-frame clones and leaves some out. Among fewer than 250,000 clones listed, roughly 70% were seen once. On average, the one heparinised blood draw given by each donor was about 120 mL. Markers CD45RO/CCR7/CD25/CD127/CD95/CD27 served to sort CD4+ naive, central memory, regulatory and stem cell-like memory cells. Sequenced: naive CD4+ T cells from blood. The clonotype originates from a man aged 25-45 years in good health. The chain links TRBV4-3 to TRBJ2-6; no clear D gene. The CDR3 DNA follows: TGCGCCAGCAGCCCCTCTCCCTCTGGGGCCAACGTCCTGACTTTC. Its translation: CASSPSPSGANVLTF.